Below, one TCR beta chain is given with its context. Its antigen is currently unknown. A second PCR, run for roughly 7 to 11 cycles, used a sample-barcoded 5' primer plus a J-beta primer mix. A template-switch adaptor that had 12 random nucleotides put a tag on each cDNA molecule. Via MiXCR, TCRdb re-called the 5' RACE reads, giving one row per CDR3 protein. The repertoire has roughly 1,500,000 distinct CDR3 sequences, around 39% of them found once; the top ten carry 7.9%. The data were obtained in a study of blood T cells in healthy people across ages. Study-level points and caveats: Higher diversity, along with more naive CD4+ cells, distinguished long-lived donors from aged donors.

Germline CDR1 GTSNPN, CDR2 SVGIG (reference sequence). Trimming pared 0 bases from V and 6 bases from J, leaving 20 bases between. The CDR3 runs 16 residues. The source of this sequence is a woman aged 18-29 years in good health. This rearrangement joins TRBV30 to TRBJ1-1; tentatively, D is TRBD1 (5 bases). The sample taken for sequencing was blood. The chain's CDR3 is CAWSVLAGTDSSEAFF. The CDR3, as DNA: TGTGCCTGGAGTGTACTGGCAGGGACGGATAGTTCTGAAGCTTTCTTT.